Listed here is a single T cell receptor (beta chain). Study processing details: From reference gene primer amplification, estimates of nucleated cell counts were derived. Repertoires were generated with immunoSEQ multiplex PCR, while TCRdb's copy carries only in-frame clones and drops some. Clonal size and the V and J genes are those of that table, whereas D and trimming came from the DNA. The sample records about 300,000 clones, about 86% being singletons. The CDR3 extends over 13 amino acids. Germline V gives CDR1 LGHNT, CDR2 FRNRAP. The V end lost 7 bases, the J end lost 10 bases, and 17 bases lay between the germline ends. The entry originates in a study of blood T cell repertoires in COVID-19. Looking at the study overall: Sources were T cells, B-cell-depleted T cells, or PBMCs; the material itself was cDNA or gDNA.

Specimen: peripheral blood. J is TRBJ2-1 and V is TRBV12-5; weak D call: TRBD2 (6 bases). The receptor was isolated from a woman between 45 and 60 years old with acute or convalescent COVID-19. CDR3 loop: CASAPEAGIEQFF. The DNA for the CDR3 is TGTGCTAGTGCCCCTGAGGCGGGGATAGAGCAGTTCTTC.